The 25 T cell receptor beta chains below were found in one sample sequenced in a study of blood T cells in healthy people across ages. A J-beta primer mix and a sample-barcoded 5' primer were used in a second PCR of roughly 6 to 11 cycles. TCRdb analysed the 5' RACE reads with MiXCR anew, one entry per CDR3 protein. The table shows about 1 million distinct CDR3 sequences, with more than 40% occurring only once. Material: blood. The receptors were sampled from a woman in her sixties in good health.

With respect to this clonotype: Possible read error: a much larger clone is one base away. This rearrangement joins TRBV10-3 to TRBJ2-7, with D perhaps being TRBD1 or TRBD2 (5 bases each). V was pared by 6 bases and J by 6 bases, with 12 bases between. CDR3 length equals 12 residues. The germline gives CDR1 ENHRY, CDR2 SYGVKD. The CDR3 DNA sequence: TGTGCCATCAGCGGGGCGAACTGCGAGCAGTACTTC. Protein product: CAISGANCEQYF.

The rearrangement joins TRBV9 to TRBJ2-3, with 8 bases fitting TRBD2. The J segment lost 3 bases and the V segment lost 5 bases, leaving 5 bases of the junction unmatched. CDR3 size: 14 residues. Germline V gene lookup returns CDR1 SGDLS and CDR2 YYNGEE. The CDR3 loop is CASRGGLATDTQYF. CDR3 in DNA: TGTGCCAGCAGGGGAGGACTAGCAACAGATACGCAGTATTTT. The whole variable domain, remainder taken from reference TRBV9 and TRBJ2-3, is DSGVTQTPKHLITATGQRVTLRCSPRSGDLSVYWYQQSLDQGLQFLIQYYNGEERAKGNILERFSAQQFPDLHSELNLSSLELGDSALYFCASRGGLATDTQYFGPGTRLTVL.

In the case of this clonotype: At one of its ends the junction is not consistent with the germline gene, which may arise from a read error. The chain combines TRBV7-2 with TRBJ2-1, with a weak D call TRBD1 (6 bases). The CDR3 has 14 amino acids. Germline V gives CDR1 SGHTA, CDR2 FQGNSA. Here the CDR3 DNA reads TGTGCCAGCAACTTATCTAGGGGGTCCCATTGGCAGTTCTTC. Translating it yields CASNLSRGSHWQFF.

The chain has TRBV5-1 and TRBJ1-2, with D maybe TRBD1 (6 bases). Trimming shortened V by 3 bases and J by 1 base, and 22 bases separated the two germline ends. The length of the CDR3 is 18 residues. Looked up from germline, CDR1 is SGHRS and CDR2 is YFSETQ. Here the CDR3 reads CASSSAGAPPGVNYGYTF. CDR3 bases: TGCGCCAGCAGCTCCGCGGGGGCCCCCCCTGGGGTTAACTATGGCTACACCTTC.

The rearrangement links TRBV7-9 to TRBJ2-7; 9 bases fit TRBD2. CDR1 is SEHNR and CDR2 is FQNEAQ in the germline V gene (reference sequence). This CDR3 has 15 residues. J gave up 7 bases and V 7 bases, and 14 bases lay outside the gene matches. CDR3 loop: CASMPIAGVPGEQYF. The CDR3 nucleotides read TGTGCCAGCATGCCTATAGCGGGAGTCCCAGGGGAGCAGTACTTC.

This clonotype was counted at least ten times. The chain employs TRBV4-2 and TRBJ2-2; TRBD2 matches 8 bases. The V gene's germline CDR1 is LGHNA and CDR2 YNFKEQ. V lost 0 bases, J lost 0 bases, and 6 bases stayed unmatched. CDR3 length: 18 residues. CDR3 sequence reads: CASSQDLAGGTNTGELFF. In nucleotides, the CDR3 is TGTGCCAGCAGCCAAGATCTGGCGGGAGGTACGAACACCGGGGAGCTGTTTTTT.

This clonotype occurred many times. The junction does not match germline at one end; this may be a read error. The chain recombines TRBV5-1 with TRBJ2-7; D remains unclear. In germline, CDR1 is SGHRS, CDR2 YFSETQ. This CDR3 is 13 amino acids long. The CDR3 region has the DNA TGTGCCAGTTCCCCGGCAGGTACCTACGAGCAGTACTTC. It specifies CASSPAGTYEQYF.

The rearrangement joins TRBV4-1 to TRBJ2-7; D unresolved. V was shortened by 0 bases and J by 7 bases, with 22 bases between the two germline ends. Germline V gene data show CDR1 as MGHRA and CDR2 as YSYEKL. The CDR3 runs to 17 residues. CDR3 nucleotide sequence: TGCGCCAGCAGCCAAGATCCTCTGCGCGGAGCCGACAATGAGCAGTACTTC. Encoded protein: CASSQDPLRGADNEQYF.

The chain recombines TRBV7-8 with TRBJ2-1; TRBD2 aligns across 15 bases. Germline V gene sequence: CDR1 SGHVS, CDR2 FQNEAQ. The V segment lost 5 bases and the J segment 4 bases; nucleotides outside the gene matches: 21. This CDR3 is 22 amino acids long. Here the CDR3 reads CASSPRSSGTSGRRSKYNEQFF. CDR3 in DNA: TGTGCCAGCAGCCCCCGAAGTTCCGGGACTAGCGGGAGGCGATCTAAGTACAATGAGCAGTTCTTC.

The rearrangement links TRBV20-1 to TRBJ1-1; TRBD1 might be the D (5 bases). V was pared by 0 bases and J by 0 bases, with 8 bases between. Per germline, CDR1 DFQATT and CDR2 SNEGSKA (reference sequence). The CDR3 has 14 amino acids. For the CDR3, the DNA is TGCAGTGCTAGAGAGGGGCAGCTGAACACTGAAGCTTTCTTT. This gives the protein CSAREGQLNTEAFF.

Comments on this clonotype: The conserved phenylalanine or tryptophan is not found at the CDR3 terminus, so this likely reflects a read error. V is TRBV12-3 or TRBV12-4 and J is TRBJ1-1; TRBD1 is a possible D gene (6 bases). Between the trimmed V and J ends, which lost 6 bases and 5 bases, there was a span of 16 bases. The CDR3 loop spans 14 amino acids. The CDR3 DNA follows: TGTGCCAGCAGCTTAATGCAGGGGTGGACTGAAGCTTTCTCT. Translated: CASSLMQGWTEAFS.

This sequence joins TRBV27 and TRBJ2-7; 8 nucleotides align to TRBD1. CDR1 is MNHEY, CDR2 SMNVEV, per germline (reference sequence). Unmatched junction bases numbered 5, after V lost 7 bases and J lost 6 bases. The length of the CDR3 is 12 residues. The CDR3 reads CASTDRDSEQYF. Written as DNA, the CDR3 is TGTGCCAGCACGGACAGGGATTCCGAGCAGTACTTC.

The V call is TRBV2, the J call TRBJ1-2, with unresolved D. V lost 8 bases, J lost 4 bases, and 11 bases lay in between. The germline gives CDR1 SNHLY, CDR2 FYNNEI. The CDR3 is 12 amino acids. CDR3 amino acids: CASVDGIYGYTF. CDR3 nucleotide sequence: TGTGCCAGCGTTGACGGAATCTATGGCTACACCTTC.

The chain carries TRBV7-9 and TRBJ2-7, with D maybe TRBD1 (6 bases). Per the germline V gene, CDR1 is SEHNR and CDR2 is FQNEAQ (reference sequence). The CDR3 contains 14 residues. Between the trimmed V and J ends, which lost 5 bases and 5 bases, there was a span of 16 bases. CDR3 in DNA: TGTGCCAGCAGCCACCCTACAGGGATCAACGAGCAGTACTTC. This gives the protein CASSHPTGINEQYF.

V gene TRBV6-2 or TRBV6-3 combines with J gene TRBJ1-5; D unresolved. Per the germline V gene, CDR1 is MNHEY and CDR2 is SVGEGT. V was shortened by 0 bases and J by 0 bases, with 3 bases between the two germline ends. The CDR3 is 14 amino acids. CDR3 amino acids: CASSYSTSNQPQHF. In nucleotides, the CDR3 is TGTGCCAGCAGTTACTCGACTAGCAATCAGCCCCAGCATTTT.

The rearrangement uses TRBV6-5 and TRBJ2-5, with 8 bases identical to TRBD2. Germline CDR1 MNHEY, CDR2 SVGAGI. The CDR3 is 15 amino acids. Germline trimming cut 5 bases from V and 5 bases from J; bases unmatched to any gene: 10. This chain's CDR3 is CASSPPGLDGETQYF. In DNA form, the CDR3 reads TGTGCCAGCAGTCCGCCGGGACTAGACGGGGAGACCCAGTACTTC.

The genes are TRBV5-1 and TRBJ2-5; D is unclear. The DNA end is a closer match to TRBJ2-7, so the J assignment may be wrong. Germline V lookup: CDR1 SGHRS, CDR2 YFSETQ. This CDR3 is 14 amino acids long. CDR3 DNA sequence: TGCGCCAGCAGCTTGTATGGCGGTACGGACGAGCAGTACTTC. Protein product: CASSLYGGTDEQYF.

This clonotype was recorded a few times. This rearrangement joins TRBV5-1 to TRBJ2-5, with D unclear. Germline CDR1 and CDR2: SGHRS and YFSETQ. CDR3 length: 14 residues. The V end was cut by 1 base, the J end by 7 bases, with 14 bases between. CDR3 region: CASSLQQLSGTQYF. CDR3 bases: TGCGCCAGCAGCTTGCAGCAGTTATCTGGGACCCAGTACTTC.

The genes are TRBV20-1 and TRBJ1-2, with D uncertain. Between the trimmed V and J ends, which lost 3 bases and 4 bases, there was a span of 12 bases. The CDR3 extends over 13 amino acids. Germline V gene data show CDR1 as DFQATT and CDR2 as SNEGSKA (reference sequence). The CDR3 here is CSASFASGYGYTF. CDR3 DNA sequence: TGCAGTGCTAGCTTCGCCTCGGGCTATGGCTACACCTTC.

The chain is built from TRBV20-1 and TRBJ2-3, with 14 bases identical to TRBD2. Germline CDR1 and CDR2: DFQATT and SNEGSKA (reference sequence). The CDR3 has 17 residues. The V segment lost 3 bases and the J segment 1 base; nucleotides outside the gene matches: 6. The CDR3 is CSARTSGRAGGTDTQYF. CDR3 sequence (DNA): TGCAGTGCTAGGACTAGCGGGAGGGCCGGAGGCACAGATACGCAGTATTTT.

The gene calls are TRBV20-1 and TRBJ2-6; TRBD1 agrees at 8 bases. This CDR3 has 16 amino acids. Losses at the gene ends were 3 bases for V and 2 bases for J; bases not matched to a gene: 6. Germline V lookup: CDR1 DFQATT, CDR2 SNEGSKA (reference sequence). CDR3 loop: CSASSIQGAGANVLTF. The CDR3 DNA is TGCAGTGCTAGTAGCATACAGGGGGCTGGGGCCAACGTCCTGACTTTC.

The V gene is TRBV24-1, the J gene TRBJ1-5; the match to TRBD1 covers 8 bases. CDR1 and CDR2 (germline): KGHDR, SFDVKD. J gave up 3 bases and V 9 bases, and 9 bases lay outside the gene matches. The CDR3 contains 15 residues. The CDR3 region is CATYFRDRFNQPQHF. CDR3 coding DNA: TGTGCCACCTATTTCCGGGACAGGTTCAATCAGCCCCAGCATTTT.

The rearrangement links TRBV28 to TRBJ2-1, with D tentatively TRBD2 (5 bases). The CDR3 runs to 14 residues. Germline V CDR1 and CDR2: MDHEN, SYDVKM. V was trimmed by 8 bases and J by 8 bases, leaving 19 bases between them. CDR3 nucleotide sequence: TGTGCCAGCGGAGAGAGGGAAGTTGCGGATGAGCAGTTCTTC. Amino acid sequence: CASGEREVADEQFF. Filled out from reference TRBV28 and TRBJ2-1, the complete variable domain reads DVKVTQSSRYLVKRTGEKVFLECVQDMDHENMFWYRQDPGLGLRLIYFSYDVKMKEKGDIPEGYSVSREKKERFSLILESASTNQTSMYLCASGEREVADEQFFGPGTRLTVL.

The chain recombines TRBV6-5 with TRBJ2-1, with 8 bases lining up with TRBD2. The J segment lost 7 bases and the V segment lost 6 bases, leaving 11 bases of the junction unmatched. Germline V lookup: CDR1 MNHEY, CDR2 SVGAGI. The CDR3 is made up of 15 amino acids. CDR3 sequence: CASRLPSGSTNEQFF. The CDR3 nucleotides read TGTGCCAGCAGGCTGCCCAGCGGGAGTACGAATGAGCAGTTCTTC.

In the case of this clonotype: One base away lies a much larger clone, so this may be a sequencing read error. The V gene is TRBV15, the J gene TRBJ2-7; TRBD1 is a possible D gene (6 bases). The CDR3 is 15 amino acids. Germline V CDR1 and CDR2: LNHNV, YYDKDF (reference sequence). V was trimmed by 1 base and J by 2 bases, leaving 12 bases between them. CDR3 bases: TGTGCCACCAGCAGAGGAGCGCAGGGGACCTACGAGCAGTACTTC. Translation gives CATSRGAQGTYEQYF.